Reported below is one T cell receptor (beta chain). Its antigen is not known. The data derive from a study of cytomegalovirus exposure and HLA in healthy donors. PCR involved 60 Vbeta and 13 Jbeta primers. The assay was immunoSEQ multiplex PCR, and TCRdb's table has in-frame clones only and misses some. The profile shows fewer than 250,000 clones, around 90% of them singletons. Study findings and constraints: The authors judged a highly shared variant cluster likely a sequencing artifact.

This CDR3 is 15 amino acids long. Germline V lookup: CDR1 MGHDK, CDR2 SYGVNS. V dropped 4 bases and J dropped 7 bases, with 20 bases sitting between them. The genes are TRBV25-1 and TRBJ2-7, with D possibly TRBD2 on 6 matching bases. This clonotype originated in a woman younger than 35 in good health and CMV-seronegative. Sample: PBMCs. CDR3 sequence (DNA): TGTGCCAGCAGTGCCCCCCTGGGGGGATTGGGTGAGCAGTACTTC. This encodes CASSAPLGGLGEQYF.